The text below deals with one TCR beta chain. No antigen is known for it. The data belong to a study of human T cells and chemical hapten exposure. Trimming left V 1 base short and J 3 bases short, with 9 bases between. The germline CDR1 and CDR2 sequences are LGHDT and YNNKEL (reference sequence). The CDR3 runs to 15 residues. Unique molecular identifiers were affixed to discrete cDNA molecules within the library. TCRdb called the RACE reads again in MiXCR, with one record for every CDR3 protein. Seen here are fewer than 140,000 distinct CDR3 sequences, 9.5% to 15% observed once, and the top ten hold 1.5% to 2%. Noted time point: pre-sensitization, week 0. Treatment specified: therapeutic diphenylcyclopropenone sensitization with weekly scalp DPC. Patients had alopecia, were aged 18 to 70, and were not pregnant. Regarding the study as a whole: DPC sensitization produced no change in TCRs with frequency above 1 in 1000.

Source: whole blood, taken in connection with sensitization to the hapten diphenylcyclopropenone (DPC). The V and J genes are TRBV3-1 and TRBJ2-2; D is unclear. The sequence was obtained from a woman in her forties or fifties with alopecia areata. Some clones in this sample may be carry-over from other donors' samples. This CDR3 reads CASSQVARYTGELFF. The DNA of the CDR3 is TGTGCCAGCAGCCAAGTAGCCCGTTACACCGGGGAGCTGTTTTTT.